The T cell receptor beta chain described here comes from a study of blood T cell repertoires in COVID-19 (TCRdb year 2020). As for the study more broadly: For ImmuneRACE Cohort 3, a participant was defined as recovered based on two consecutive negative NP/OP PCR tests, clearance by a healthcare professional, or resolution of symptoms. The material from the prospective study consisted of cDNA or gDNA derived from T cells, B-cell-depleted T cells, or PBMCs. Sample metadata almost always included a de-identified subject ID, COVID-19 status, age in years and sex. Where HLA class I and class II types were available, the types were taken from metadata supplied by the sample provider, not from assay-based typing. The repertoires were released in a freely available public database meant as a resource for research on the immune response to SARS-CoV-2. The samples were drawn from two sources: the first 160 participants of the ongoing ImmuneRACE study, and 1,000 to 1,500 subjects contributed by 6 global collaborators. Samples covering the acute and convalescent phases of COVID-19 were provided by collaborators in the United States, Italy and Spain. The dataset comprised deeply sampled blood TCRbeta repertoires from subjects exposed to, actively infected with, or recovered from COVID-19. General findings and caveats noted by the study authors: How much clinical and demographic metadata was included differed by source and by participant, and the metadata was provided uncurated.

Points on this clone: Its antigen is unknown. No much larger clone is present one base from it, and per-base qualities are unavailable.

The germline V gene gives CDR1 as SQVTM and CDR2 as ANQGSEA. V and J lose 4 bases and 7 bases, and a span of 8 bases separates them. Including cysteine and phenylalanine, the CDR3 has 11 amino acids. Only the CDR3 part of the read is kept: 33 bases, read in frame from the first base. Enrolling through a virtual design, the prospective study's participants ranged in age from roughly 18 to 89 years and lived across 24 United States geographic areas. In the prospective study, participants were assigned to cohorts based on the clinical history participants reported in a screening survey and a study questionnaire. Mobile phlebotomists in the prospective study collected whole blood, serum and a nasopharyngeal or oropharyngeal swab from every participant. Over a roughly 2-month period, participants in the prospective study had the option of providing additional blood draws and questionnaires. Before DNA extraction, blood samples from the prospective study were shipped at room temperature or frozen.

TCRbeta CDR3 regions were amplified from genomic DNA by means of the immunoSEQ Assay, a bias-controlled multiplex PCR. Per the source publication's procedure: The number of nucleated cells in each sample was estimated from the amplification of reference gene primers within the assay. To quantify the absolute abundance of each unique TCRbeta CDR3 rearrangement, sequence reads were collapsed and filtered. Productive Simpson clonality was computed per sample as the square root of Simpson's diversity index over productive rearrangements. TCRdb stores this immuneACCESS table with in-frame sequences only. Part of the clones is absent; in the studies checked, under half of the shortfall reflects unresolved V genes, and no reason is known for the rest. V and J calls and clone size come straight from that table; D and trimming were deduced from the DNA. Within this sample are about 360,000 clones, with more than 75% of them counted one time only. The ten largest account for about 1.9% of the sample.

This sequence originates from a man aged 40-49 years in a cohort exposed to, infected with or recovered from COVID-19 (not recorded which). This receptor chain uses TRBV29-1 and TRBJ2-1; the D segment cannot be called with confidence. Input material: PBMCs or T cells enriched from blood (not recorded which). CDR3 sequence: CSVGQRNEQFF. The base sequence is TGCAGCGTTGGACAACGGAATGAGCAGTTCTTC.